This T cell receptor (beta chain) derives from a study of early T cells in non-severe SARS-CoV-2 infection. Study overall: Sequenced bulk RNA came from whole blood that was unsorted, and chains were unpaired. Overall study results and limits: Reliance on VDJdb matching favored anti-spike CD8 responses; private and CD4 specificities were missed.

The table lists this clonotype with a few counts. What it binds is unknown. Unique molecular identifier tags were affixed to discrete cDNA molecules. TCRdb reanalysed the 5' RACE reads using MiXCR and keeps one entry per CDR3 protein. The repertoire consists of 70,000 to 90,000 distinct CDR3 sequences, with 10% occurring once and the leading ten covering 6.5% to 9%. This TCR was sampled from an adult who was a healthcare worker with PCR-confirmed SARS-CoV-2 infection or an uninfected control (not recorded which). Sample: whole blood, taken at baseline.

As DNA, the CDR3 is TGCGCCAGCAGCTTGGATTTGTGGGGGGCTAACCAAGAGACCCAGTACTTC. This translates into CASSLDLWGANQETQYF. The chain uses TRBV5-1 and TRBJ2-5; either TRBD1 or TRBD2 may fit D (6 bases each). The germline V gene encodes CDR1 SGHRS and CDR2 YFSETQ. Between the trimmed V and J ends, which lost 0 bases and 0 bases, there was a span of 15 bases. The CDR3 loop spans 17 amino acids.